This T cell receptor (beta chain) was observed in a study of cytomegalovirus exposure and HLA in healthy donors. About this clone: Its antigen is still unknown.

Germline loops: CDR1 SGHAT, CDR2 FQNNGV. The length of the CDR3 is 14 residues. The V end lost 3 bases, the J end lost 0 bases, and 6 bases lay between the germline ends. Findings and limits, study-wide: TCR beta V- and J-gene trimming was later associated with a missense DCLRE1C variant.

13 Jbeta primers and 60 Vbeta primers were used for the PCR. Data came from immunoSEQ multiplex PCR; TCRdb stores just in-frame clones and leaves some out. This sample yields about 130,000 clones, of which 80% to 85% are seen a single time; about 0.7% belongs to the top ten. Sequencing was done on a sample of PBMCs. The source is a man between 18 and 35 years old in good health and CMV-seronegative. The rearrangement uses TRBV11-2 and TRBJ1-3; no reliable D call. CDR3 coding DNA: TGTGCCAGCAGCTTCCCCAGCTCTGGAAACACCATATATTTT. It translates to CASSFPSSGNTIYF.